These T cell receptor beta chains were read from a single sample in a study of T cells after yellow fever vaccination. TCRdb recomputed calls from the 5' RACE reads with MiXCR, one row per CDR3 protein. In the table there are 200,000 to 300,000 distinct CDR3 sequences, approximately 6.8% of which are singletons. Sequenced material: CD4+ T cells sorted from PBMCs, taken on the day of the yellow fever booster vaccination. The receptors were gathered from a man between 25 and 39 years old who received the YFV17D yellow fever vaccine. Each CDR3 is given with its conserved first and last residue. The order of the fields is D gene, J gene, V gene, clone size, CDR3 DNA, CDR3 protein. D genes are given only for firm matches. Only some rows state a clone size, as once, few, many or a class for expanded clones.

. | TRBJ2-3 | TRBV6-2/TRBV6-3 | . | TGTGCCAGCAGGACGATTTTGGCAGATACGCAGTATTTT | CASRTILADTQYF
. | TRBJ2-2 | TRBV2 | many | TGTGCCAGCGGGGGCAGAACCCTTCCCGGGGAGCTGTTTTTT | CASGGRTLPGELFF
TRBD1 | TRBJ2-5 | TRBV12-3/TRBV12-4 | many | TGTGCCAGCAGTTTCGCGGACAGGGTAGAGACCCAGTACTTC | CASSFADRVETQYF
. | TRBJ2-3 | TRBV20-1 | few | TGCAGTGCTAGAGATCCAGGGAGCACAGATACGCAGTATTTT | CSARDPGSTDTQYF
TRBD2 | TRBJ2-1 | TRBV24-1 | few | TGTGCCACCAGTGACCGCACCGGGACTAGCGGTTTAAACAATGAGCAGTTCTTC | CATSDRTGTSGLNNEQFF
TRBD1 | TRBJ2-1 | TRBV5-1 | many | TGCGCCAGCAGCTTGGAATTAACAGGGGATCTTGAGCAGTTCTTC | CASSLELTGDLEQFF
TRBD2 | TRBJ2-3 | TRBV5-1 | few | TGCGCCAGCAGCTTGGCCTCTAGCGGGAAATATCTAGGGGATACGCAGTATTTT | CASSLASSGKYLGDTQYF
TRBD2 | TRBJ2-3 | TRBV15 | many | TGTGCCACCAGCAGAGAATTACGAGCTAGCGGGACGGGGTCGACAGATACGCAGTATTTT | CATSRELRASGTGSTDTQYF
TRBD1 | TRBJ2-7 | TRBV7-6 | many | TGTGCCAGCAGCCGTGAGGACAGGGGCTACGAGCAGTACTTC | CASSREDRGYEQYF
. | TRBJ2-1 | TRBV27 | . | TGTGCCAGCAGCTGGCAAAGGATGGCAAGCGGTGAGCAGTTCTTC | CASSWQRMASGEQFF
. | TRBJ2-1 | TRBV27 | . | TGTGCCAGCAACCACCGCGGGGGCCAGGGTGAGAGGCAGTTCTTC | CASNHRGGQGERQFF
. | TRBJ2-3 | TRBV28 | many | TGTGCCAGCAGTTTATGGGATTCCCCAGATACGCAGTATTTT | CASSLWDSPDTQYF
. | TRBJ2-1 | TRBV5-1 | . | TGCACCAGCAGCTTCGGTACTAGCAGCCTTTACAATGAGCAGTTCTTC | CTSSFGTSSLYNEQFF
. | TRBJ2-7 | TRBV10-3 | few | TGTGCCATTGGGCGGGGGCAGAAAAGCTACGAGCAGTACTTC | CAIGRGQKSYEQYF
. | TRBJ2-2 | TRBV12-5 | few | TGTGCTAGCGGTAAGGAGGGATCGAACACCGGGGAGCTGTTTTTT | CASGKEGSNTGELFF
TRBD2 | TRBJ2-1 | TRBV20-1 | many | TGCAGTGCTTCCTCCGGGACTAGCGGGAGTATCAATGAGCAGTTCTTC | CSASSGTSGSINEQFF